The clone carrying this T cell receptor (beta chain) was seen only a few times. What it recognizes is unknown. One entry per CDR3 protein results from TCRdb running MiXCR on the 5' RACE reads. The sample includes nearly 55,000 distinct CDR3 sequences, roughly a sixth of them seen just once. The germline V and J ends were trimmed by 5 bases and 6 bases, with 19 bases remaining between them. The CDR3 has 15 amino acids. From germline, CDR1 is DFQATT and CDR2 SNEGSKA (reference sequence). General study points: Tumor memory CD4+ T cell TCR gene usage was found to cluster with blood and lymph node memory CD4+ cells and with lymph node naive CD4+ cells.

Sample: naive CD4+ T cells sorted from blood. Subset meaning: naive CD4+ T cells, CD4+CD45RA+CD25-. This chain uses TRBV20-1 with TRBJ2-2, with D perhaps being TRBD1 or TRBD2 (5 bases each). The receptor was isolated from a female donor with breast cancer. CDR3 bases: TGCAGTGCTCGAGGGGCGAGGCTTAGCGCCGGGGAGCTGTTTTTT. Its translation is CSARGARLSAGELFF.